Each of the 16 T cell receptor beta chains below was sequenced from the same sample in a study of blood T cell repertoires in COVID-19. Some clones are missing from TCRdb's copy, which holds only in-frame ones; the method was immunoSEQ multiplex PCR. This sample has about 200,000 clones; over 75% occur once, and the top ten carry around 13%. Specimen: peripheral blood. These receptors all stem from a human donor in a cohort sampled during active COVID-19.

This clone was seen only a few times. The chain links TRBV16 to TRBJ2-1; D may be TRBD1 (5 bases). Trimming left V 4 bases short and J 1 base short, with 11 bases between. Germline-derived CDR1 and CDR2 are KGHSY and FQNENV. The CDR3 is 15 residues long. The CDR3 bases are TGTGCCAGCAGCCGAAGTAGGGGATCCTACAATGAGCAGTTCTTC. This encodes CASSRSRGSYNEQFF.

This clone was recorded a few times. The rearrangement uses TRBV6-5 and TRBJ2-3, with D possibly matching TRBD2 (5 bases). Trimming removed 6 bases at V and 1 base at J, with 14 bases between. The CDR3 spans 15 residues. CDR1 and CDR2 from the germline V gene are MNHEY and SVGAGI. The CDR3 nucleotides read TGTGCCAGCAGCTCCTTTGGGAGCCGCACAGATACGCAGTATTTT. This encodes CASSSFGSRTDTQYF.

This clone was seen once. CDR3 sequence: CASSLDGEDSGNTIYF. As DNA, the CDR3 is TGTGCCAGCAGCTTGGACGGGGAAGACTCTGGAAACACCATATATTTT. The rearrangement joins TRBV5-4 to TRBJ1-3; D gene uncertain. Trimming removed 0 bases from V and 0 bases from J, with 10 bases in between. Germline CDR1 SGHNT, CDR2 YYREEE (reference sequence). The CDR3 length is 16 residues.

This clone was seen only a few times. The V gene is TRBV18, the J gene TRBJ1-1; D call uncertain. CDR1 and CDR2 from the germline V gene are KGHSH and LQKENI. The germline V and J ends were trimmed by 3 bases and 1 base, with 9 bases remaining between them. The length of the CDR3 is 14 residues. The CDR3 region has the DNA TGTGCCAGCTCACCTACTGATACGAACACTGAAGCTTTCTTT. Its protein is CASSPTDTNTEAFF.

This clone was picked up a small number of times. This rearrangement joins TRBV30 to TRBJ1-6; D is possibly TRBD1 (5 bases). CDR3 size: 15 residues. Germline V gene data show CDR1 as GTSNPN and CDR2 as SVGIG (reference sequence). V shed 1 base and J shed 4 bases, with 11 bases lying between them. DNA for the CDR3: TGTGCCTGGAGTGGGGGGGTAAGGTATAATTCACCCCTCCACTTT. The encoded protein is CAWSGGVRYNSPLHF. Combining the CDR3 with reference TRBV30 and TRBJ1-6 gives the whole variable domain SQTIHQWPATLVQPVGSPLSLECTVEGTSNPNLYWYRQAAGRGLQLLFYSVGIGQISSEVPQNLSASRPQDRQFILSSKKLLLSDSGFYLCAWSGGVRYNSPLHFGNGTRLTVT.

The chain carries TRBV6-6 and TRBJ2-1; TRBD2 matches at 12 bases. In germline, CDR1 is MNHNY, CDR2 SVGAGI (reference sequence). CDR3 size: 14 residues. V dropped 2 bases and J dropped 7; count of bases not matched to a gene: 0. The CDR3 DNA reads TGTGCCAGCAGTTACGGGACTAGCGGGAATGAGCAGTTCTTC. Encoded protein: CASSYGTSGNEQFF.

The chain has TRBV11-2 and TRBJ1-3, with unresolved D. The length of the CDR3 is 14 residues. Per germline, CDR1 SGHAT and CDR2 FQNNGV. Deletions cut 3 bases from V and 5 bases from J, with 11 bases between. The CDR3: CASSLPGLRNTIYF. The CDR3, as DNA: TGTGCCAGCAGCTTGCCAGGATTGAGAAACACCATATATTTT.

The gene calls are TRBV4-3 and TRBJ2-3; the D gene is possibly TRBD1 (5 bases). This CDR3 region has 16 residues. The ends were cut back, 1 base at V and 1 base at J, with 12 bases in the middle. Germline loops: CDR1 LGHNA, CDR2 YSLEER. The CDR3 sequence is CASSQVGVGGTDTQYF. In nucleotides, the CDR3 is TGCGCCAGCAGCCAAGTAGGGGTTGGGGGCACAGATACGCAGTATTTT.

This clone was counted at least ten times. In DNA form, the CDR3 reads TGTGCCAGCAGTCCAAGGCGGGCTGATTCACCCCTCCACTTT. Protein sequence: CASSPRRADSPLHF. The chain couples TRBV9 to TRBJ1-6; the D is unclear. The length of the CDR3 is 14 residues. CDR1 and CDR2 from the germline V gene are SGDLS and YYNGEE. Trimming removed 5 bases from V and 8 bases from J, with 14 bases in between.

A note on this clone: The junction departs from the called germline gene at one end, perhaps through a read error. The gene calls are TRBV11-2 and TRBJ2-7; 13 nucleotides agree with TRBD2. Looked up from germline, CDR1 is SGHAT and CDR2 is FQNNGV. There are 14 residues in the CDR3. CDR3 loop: CASSPQTSGGPGFF. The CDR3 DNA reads TGTGCCAGCAGCCCCCAGACTAGCGGGGGGCCCGGTTTCTTC.

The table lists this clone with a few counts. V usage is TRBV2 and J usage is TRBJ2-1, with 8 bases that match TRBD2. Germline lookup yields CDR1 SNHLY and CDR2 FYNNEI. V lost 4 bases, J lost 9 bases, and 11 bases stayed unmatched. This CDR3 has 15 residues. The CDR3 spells CASSGGAGALIEQFF. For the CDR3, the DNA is TGTGCCAGCAGTGGGGGAGCGGGGGCCCTGATTGAGCAGTTCTTC. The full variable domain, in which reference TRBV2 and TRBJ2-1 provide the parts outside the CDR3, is EPEVTQTPSHQVTQMGQEVILRCVPISNHLYFYWYRQILGQKVEFLVSFYNNEISEKSEIFDDQFSVERPDGSNFTLKIRSTKLEDSAMYFCASSGGAGALIEQFFGPGTRLTVL.

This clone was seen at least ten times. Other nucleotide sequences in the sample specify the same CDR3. The CDR3, as DNA: TGTGCCAGCAGCCAAGATCGCATACAGGGGGCTTACTATGGCTACACCTTC. Residues: CASSQDRIQGAYYGYTF. The rearrangement uses TRBV3-1 (or the pseudogene TRBV3-2) and TRBJ1-2; 9 nucleotides align to TRBD1. The CDR3 contains 17 residues. V lost 0 bases, J lost 3 bases, and 8 bases stayed unmatched. CDR1 is LGHDT and CDR2 is YNNKEL in the germline V gene (reference sequence).

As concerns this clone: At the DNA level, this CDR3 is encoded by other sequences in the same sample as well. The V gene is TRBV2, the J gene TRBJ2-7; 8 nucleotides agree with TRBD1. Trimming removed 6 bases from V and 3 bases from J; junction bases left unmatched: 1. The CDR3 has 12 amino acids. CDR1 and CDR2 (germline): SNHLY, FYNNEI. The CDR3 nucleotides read TGTGCCAGCAGCGGACAGGGCTACGAGCAGTACTTC. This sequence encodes CASSGQGYEQYF.

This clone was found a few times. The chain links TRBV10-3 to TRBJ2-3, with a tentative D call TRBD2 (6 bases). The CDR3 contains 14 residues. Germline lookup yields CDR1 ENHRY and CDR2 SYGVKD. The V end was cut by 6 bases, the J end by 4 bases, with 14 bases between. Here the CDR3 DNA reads TGTGCCATCAGGGGGGACCGCGGGGCAGATACGCAGTATTTT. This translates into CAIRGDRGADTQYF.

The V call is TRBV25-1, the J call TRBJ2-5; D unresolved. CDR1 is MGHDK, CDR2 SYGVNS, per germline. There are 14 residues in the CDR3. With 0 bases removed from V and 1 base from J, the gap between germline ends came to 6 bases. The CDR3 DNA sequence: TGTGCCAGCAGTGAATATAGCCCCCAAGAGACCCAGTACTTC. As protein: CASSEYSPQETQYF.

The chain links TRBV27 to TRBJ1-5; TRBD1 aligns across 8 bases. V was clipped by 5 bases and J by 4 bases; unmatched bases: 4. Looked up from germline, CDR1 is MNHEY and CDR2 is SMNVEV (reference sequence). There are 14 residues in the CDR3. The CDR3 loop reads CASSTRQGNQPQHF. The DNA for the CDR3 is TGTGCCAGCAGTACCCGACAGGGGAATCAGCCCCAGCATTTT.